This TCR beta chain was sequenced in a study of blood T cell repertoires in COVID-19 (TCRdb year 2020). About the study as a whole: The collaborator samples originated in the United States, Italy and Spain and spanned the acute and convalescent phases of COVID-19. A de-identified subject ID, COVID-19 status, age in years and sex were almost always included in the sample metadata. A freely available public database, intended as a resource for researchers studying the immune response to SARS-CoV-2, is where the repertoires were released. The samples were drawn from two sources: the first 160 participants of the ongoing ImmuneRACE study, and over 950 subjects contributed by 6 global collaborators. Where available, HLA class I and class II types were taken from metadata supplied by the sample provider and were not determined by assay-based typing. The dataset comprised deeply sampled blood TCRbeta repertoires from subjects exposed to, actively infected with, or recovered from COVID-19. The prospective study material was composed of cDNA or gDNA derived from T cells, B-cell-depleted T cells, or PBMCs. The research as a whole found: Clinical and demographic metadata were provided uncurated, with the amount varying by source and participant.

Whole blood was collected in K2EDTA tubes by collaborating institutions according to the institutions' own protocols. For TCRbeta analysis, collaborators shipped samples as frozen whole blood, isolated PBMCs, or DNA extracted from either of those sample types. TCRbeta CDR3 regions were amplified from genomic DNA by means of the immunoSEQ Assay, a bias-controlled multiplex PCR. As for the authors' bioinformatics: The number of nucleated cells in each sample was estimated from the amplification of reference gene primers within the assay. To quantify the absolute abundance of each unique TCRbeta CDR3 rearrangement, sequence reads were collapsed and filtered. For each sample, productive Simpson clonality was calculated as the square root of Simpson's diversity index over productive rearrangements. TCRdb's version of the immuneACCESS table is confined to in-frame rearrangements and falls short of the full clone set. An unresolved V gene accounts for under half of the shortfall where checked; the remainder is of unknown origin. The V and J calls and the clone size are those of that table, but D and trimming were determined from the DNA. The sample yields roughly 120,000 clones; 70% to 90% were counted once. The ten biggest clones cover 4.6% of the sample.

This clone was detected a few times. No cognate antigen has been identified for it. One base away there is no much larger clone; base qualities are not given. The specimen sequenced was peripheral blood. The source is a woman in her forties or fifties with acute or convalescent COVID-19.

DNA sequence: TGCAGCGTTGACAGGGCCCCGCCAAACTATGGCTACACCTTC. The encoded protein is CSVDRAPPNYGYTF. This receptor chain uses TRBV29-1 and TRBJ1-2; TRBD1 is a possible D gene, resting on 5 matching bases. The germline ends are 13 bases apart after V is trimmed by 3 bases and J by 2 bases. The germline V gene specifies SQVTM as CDR1 and ANQGSEA as CDR2. Taken from cysteine to phenylalanine, the CDR3 has 14 residues. The sequence is cut down to CDR3 DNA, 42 bases in frame from base 1.